A single sample is the source of the 30 T cell receptor beta chains below, sequenced in a study of blood T cell repertoires in COVID-19. Profiled with immunoSEQ multiplex PCR; TCRdb holds only in-frame clones, not every one. The top ten hold about 1.5% of the sample, which has 430,000 or so clones, more than 70% seen once. The sequencing sample was made of PBMCs or T cells enriched from blood (not recorded which). The receptors were sampled from a young woman who had been exposed to COVID-19.

J is TRBJ2-1 and V is TRBV27; possibly TRBD1 for D (6 bases). The germline V gene encodes CDR1 MNHEY and CDR2 SMNVEV (reference sequence). This CDR3 has 17 amino acids. The V and J ends lost 6 bases and 5 bases respectively, with 23 bases between them. CDR3 DNA sequence: TGTGCCAGCAGACCCCCCCGCCGACAGGATAAAAACAATGAGCAGTTCTTC. Residues: CASRPPRRQDKNNEQFF.

This chain joins TRBV9 and TRBJ2-3; 8 bases are a match to TRBD2. Germline assignment: CDR1 SGDLS and CDR2 YYNGEE. With 3 bases clipped from V and 4 bases from J, the junction kept 1 base outside the gene matches. The CDR3 loop spans 13 amino acids. The CDR3 reads CASSAGGSDTQYF. DNA for the CDR3: TGTGCCAGCAGCGCGGGGGGGTCAGATACGCAGTATTTT.

This sequence joins TRBV27 and TRBJ1-3, with 7 bases matching TRBD1. J was trimmed by 2 bases and V by 8 bases; bases with no gene match: 9. The CDR3 runs 15 residues. Germline V gene lookup returns CDR1 MNHEY and CDR2 SMNVEV (reference sequence). The CDR3 sequence: CASSEGAGTGNTIYF. As DNA, the CDR3 is TGTGCCAGCTCGGAGGGGGCGGGCACTGGAAACACCATATATTTT.

V usage is TRBV12-3 or TRBV12-4 and J usage is TRBJ2-5; D is ambiguous. The CDR3 has 11 amino acids. V lost 5 bases, J lost 2 bases, and 3 bases lay in between. The CDR3 reads CASSPQETQYF. In DNA form, the CDR3 reads TGTGCCAGCAGTCCTCAAGAGACCCAGTACTTC.

This chain connects TRBV7-2 to TRBJ1-2; the match to TRBD1 covers 9 bases. Per germline, CDR1 SGHTA and CDR2 FQGNSA. The CDR3 length is 15 residues. J was trimmed by 5 bases and V by 7 bases; bases with no gene match: 11. The CDR3 DNA reads TGTGCCAGCAATCCAGGGACAGGGAGTCTATATGGCTACACCTTC. This gives the protein CASNPGTGSLYGYTF.

This clone was counted a few times. The gene calls are TRBV28 and TRBJ1-2; TRBD1 matches 7 bases. CDR1 MDHEN and CDR2 SYDVKM come from the germline V gene. This CDR3 has 13 residues. Unmatched junction bases numbered 5, after V lost 6 bases and J lost 4 bases. This CDR3 reads CASSSTGTYGYTF. The CDR3 DNA sequence: TGTGCCAGCAGCTCGACAGGGACCTATGGCTACACCTTC.

The chain is built from TRBV4-1 and TRBJ1-1, with 10 bases that match TRBD1. In germline, CDR1 is MGHRA, CDR2 YSYEKL. This CDR3 region has 13 residues. V was clipped by 3 bases and J by 11 bases; unmatched bases: 6. The CDR3 loop is CASSQTGTGVAFF. CDR3 nucleotide sequence: TGCGCCAGCAGCCAGACCGGGACAGGGGTTGCTTTCTTT.

V usage is TRBV28 and J usage is TRBJ2-2; TRBD1 aligns across 12 bases. The J segment lost 4 bases and the V segment lost 8 bases, leaving 8 bases of the junction unmatched. CDR1 and CDR2 (germline): MDHEN, SYDVKM. The CDR3 length is 16 residues. The CDR3 DNA is TGTGCCAGCCAAAACCGGGGACAGGGGGCCACCGGGGAGCTGTTTTTT. Translated: CASQNRGQGATGELFF.

This sequence joins TRBV5-1 and TRBJ2-1, with no clear D. The CDR3 totals 14 residues. Germline V gene data show CDR1 as SGHRS and CDR2 as YFSETQ. V lost 0 bases, J lost 7 bases, and 11 bases lay in between. The CDR3 spells CASSLASSQNEQFF. The DNA of the CDR3 is TGCGCCAGCAGCTTGGCCAGTTCTCAAAATGAGCAGTTCTTC.

The gene calls are TRBV7-2 and TRBJ2-7; D gene uncertain. The CDR3 extends over 16 amino acids. Deletions cut 3 bases from V and 2 bases from J, with 17 bases between. Germline CDR1 is SGHTA and CDR2 is FQGNSA. The CDR3 sequence: CASSFAGYSPTYEQYF. The CDR3 DNA sequence: TGTGCCAGCAGCTTTGCCGGCTACAGCCCTACCTACGAGCAGTACTTC.

This clone occurred once. The chain combines TRBV7-6 with TRBJ1-2; 7 bases map to TRBD1. The CDR3 totals 16 residues. CDR1 is SGHVS, CDR2 FNYEAQ, per germline. The junction had 11 bases not matched to a gene; V was cut back by 5 bases and J by 2 bases. CDR3 loop: CASSQTTARGNYGYTF. The CDR3 DNA is TGTGCCAGCAGCCAGACGACAGCCAGGGGGAACTATGGCTACACCTTC.

This clone was found once. V gene TRBV24-1 combines with J gene TRBJ1-2, with D perhaps TRBD1 (6 bases). Germline CDR1 reads KGHDR; CDR2 reads SFDVKD. The length of the CDR3 is 15 residues. V was trimmed by 4 bases and J by 3 bases, leaving 14 bases between them. The DNA of the CDR3 is TGTGCCACCAGTGACCCGGGACACCTCGACTATGGCTACACCTTC. Its protein product is CATSDPGHLDYGYTF.

The chain links TRBV6-4 to TRBJ1-1, with TRBD1 matching over 8 bases. J was trimmed by 4 bases and V by 6 bases; bases with no gene match: 7. The CDR3 covers 14 residues. Germline CDR1 is MRHNA and CDR2 is SNTAGT. For the CDR3, the DNA is TGTGCCAGCAGGGCTGACAGGGGTGGCACTGAAGCTTTCTTT. It is translated as CASRADRGGTEAFF.

The rearrangement links TRBV6-5 to TRBJ1-2, with 8 bases lining up with TRBD1. Germline loops: CDR1 MNHEY, CDR2 SVGAGI. This CDR3 contains 13 residues. V shed 6 bases and J 8 bases; nucleotides not matched to a gene: 8. The CDR3 nucleotides read TGTGCCAGCAGGCGGGGGACAGGTGAGGGCTACACCTTC. Translated: CASRRGTGEGYTF.

The chain couples TRBV7-2 to TRBJ1-2; TRBD1 agrees at 9 bases. The J segment lost 7 bases and the V segment lost 1 base, leaving 13 bases of the junction unmatched. CDR1 and CDR2 from the germline V gene are SGHTA and FQGNSA. The CDR3 extends over 17 amino acids. CDR3 sequence (DNA): TGTGCCAGCAGCTTAGGGGGGACAGGGTTTTTGGAGGCTGGCTACACCTTC. Protein sequence: CASSLGGTGFLEAGYTF.

The J gene is TRBJ1-5, the V gene TRBV3-1 (or the pseudogene TRBV3-2), with a weak D call TRBD1 (6 bases). Trimming stripped 3 bases from V and 7 bases from J, with 16 bases between. The CDR3 length is 15 residues. In germline, CDR1 is LGHDT, CDR2 YNNKEL (reference sequence). The CDR3 region is CASSQDPQGGQPQHF. The CDR3 DNA follows: TGTGCCAGCAGCCAGGATCCACAGGGTGGACAGCCCCAGCATTTT.

This clone is a singleton in its sample. The chain is built from TRBV12-3 or TRBV12-4 and TRBJ2-1; 7 bases line up with TRBD1. Losses at the gene ends were 4 bases for V and 9 bases for J; bases not matched to a gene: 6. This CDR3 contains 13 residues. The CDR3: CASSSTGALEQFF. The CDR3 bases are TGTGCCAGCAGTTCCACAGGGGCGCTTGAGCAGTTCTTC.

This chain uses TRBV5-1 with TRBJ2-7; 7 nucleotides align to TRBD1. Germline CDR1 and CDR2: SGHRS and YFSETQ. This CDR3 comprises 13 residues. V trimming: 1 base; J trimming: 2 bases; junction bases outside the gene matches: 0. CDR3 loop: CASSLTGAYEQYF. CDR3 nucleotide sequence: TGCGCCAGCAGCTTGACAGGGGCCTACGAGCAGTACTTC.

The table lists this clone with a count of one. J is TRBJ2-7 and V is TRBV29-1; tentative D call: TRBD2 (6 bases). Deletions cut 5 bases from V and 2 bases from J, with 16 bases between. The CDR3 is made up of 14 amino acids. Germline V gene lookup returns CDR1 SQVTM and CDR2 ANQGSEA. CDR3 sequence (DNA): TGCAGCGTTAATGGAGGGGCGGGAACCTACGAGCAGTACTTC. Its translation: CSVNGGAGTYEQYF.

The V and J genes are TRBV5-1 and TRBJ2-2; D may be TRBD1 (6 bases). The CDR3 has 15 residues. Deletions cut 4 bases from V and 2 bases from J, with 12 bases between. The germline gives CDR1 SGHRS, CDR2 YFSETQ. CDR3 in amino acids: CASSPWTDNTGELFF. The CDR3 nucleotides are TGCGCCAGCAGCCCGTGGACAGATAACACCGGGGAGCTGTTTTTT.

This clone was found once. The V and J genes are TRBV7-8 and TRBJ2-2; 8 nucleotides match TRBD1. The CDR3 consists of 16 residues. Per germline, CDR1 SGHVS and CDR2 FQNEAQ. The V and J ends lost 3 bases and 2 bases, in that order; junction bases with no gene match: 5. CDR3 loop: CASSFEGTGNTGELFF. The CDR3 region has the DNA TGTGCCAGCAGCTTCGAAGGGACAGGCAACACCGGGGAGCTGTTTTTT.

This clone was seen more than once but under ten times. The V gene is TRBV10-1, the J gene TRBJ2-3; a weak D match, TRBD2 (6 bases). The CDR3 is 17 amino acids. V was clipped by 1 base and J by 0 bases, with 14 bases between them. The germline V gene has CDR1 WNHNN and CDR2 SYGVQD (reference sequence). In DNA form, the CDR3 reads TGCGCCAGCAGTGAGTTTCCGGGACTCCAAAGCACAGATACGCAGTATTTT. Amino acid sequence: CASSEFPGLQSTDTQYF.

This clone appeared a single time. This chain links TRBV5-5 with TRBJ2-5, with D possibly TRBD2 on 5 matching bases. The CDR3 spans 14 residues. Germline V gene data show CDR1 as SGHKS and CDR2 as YYEKEE (reference sequence). V was shortened by 1 base and J by 5 bases, with 12 bases between the two germline ends. CDR3 in DNA: TGTGCCAGCAGCTTGCCACGGGGTGGCGAGACCCAGTACTTC. Residues: CASSLPRGGETQYF.

The chain uses TRBV12-3 or TRBV12-4 and TRBJ1-1, with D tentatively TRBD1 (6 bases). Trimming removed 6 bases from V and 3 bases from J, with 11 bases in between. The CDR3 has 13 residues. This CDR3 is CASRQNRDTEAFF. CDR3 sequence (DNA): TGTGCCAGCAGACAAAACAGGGACACTGAAGCTTTCTTT.

On this clone itself: In the same sample, other DNA sequences code for this CDR3. The V gene is TRBV5-1, the J gene TRBJ2-1; 8 positions agree with TRBD1. Per germline, CDR1 SGHRS and CDR2 YFSETQ. The trim removed 2 bases at V and 4 bases at J, leaving 5 bases unmatched. This CDR3 is 15 amino acids long. CDR3: CASSFTGGSYNEQFF. The CDR3 region has the DNA TGCGCCAGCAGCTTCACAGGGGGGAGTTACAATGAGCAGTTCTTC.

V gene TRBV19 combines with J gene TRBJ1-5; D possibly corresponds to TRBD1 (5 bases). The CDR3 is made up of 15 amino acids. Germline V gene data show CDR1 as LNHDA and CDR2 as SQIVND (reference sequence). The ends were cut back, 6 bases at V and 0 bases at J, with 12 bases in the middle. The DNA of the CDR3 is TGTGCCAGTAGCATCACAGGAGATAGCAATCAGCCCCAGCATTTT. Amino acid sequence: CASSITGDSNQPQHF.

The genes are TRBV2 and TRBJ2-7, with 11 bases aligning to TRBD1. The CDR3 is made up of 15 amino acids. Trimming took 10 bases from V and 0 from J; bases not matched to a gene: 8. Per the germline V gene, CDR1 is SNHLY and CDR2 is FYNNEI. CDR3 sequence (DNA): TGTGCCACCATCGACGGGACAGGGGGCTCCTACGAGCAGTACTTC. It specifies CATIDGTGGSYEQYF.

The chain recombines TRBV20-1 with TRBJ2-7; D unresolved. Germline V gene lookup returns CDR1 DFQATT and CDR2 SNEGSKA (reference sequence). This CDR3 contains 9 residues. Trimming cost V 4 bases and J 5 bases, with 3 bases left between them. CDR3: CSATNEQYF. The DNA for the CDR3 is TGCAGTGCTACTAACGAGCAGTACTTC.

The V call is TRBV9, the J call TRBJ2-1; no firm D call. The CDR3 is made up of 17 amino acids. Germline V gene lookup returns CDR1 SGDLS and CDR2 YYNGEE. V gave up 0 bases and J gave up 9 bases, with 22 bases separating them. The CDR3 loop is CASSVVPLVALVAEQFF. The CDR3 DNA reads TGTGCCAGCAGCGTAGTACCCCTAGTGGCTCTAGTGGCTGAGCAGTTCTTC. Combining the CDR3 with reference TRBV9 and TRBJ2-1 gives the whole variable domain DSGVTQTPKHLITATGQRVTLRCSPRSGDLSVYWYQQSLDQGLQFLIQYYNGEERAKGNILERFSAQQFPDLHSELNLSSLELGDSALYFCASSVVPLVALVAEQFFGPGTRLTVL.

CDR3 nucleotides: TGTGCCAGCAGCGACCAACAGGGCTATGGCTACACCTTC. Translating gives CASSDQQGYGYTF. The chain recombines TRBV6-2 or TRBV6-3 with TRBJ1-2; D perhaps matches TRBD1 (6 bases). CDR3 size: 13 residues. The germline V and J ends were trimmed by 6 bases and 4 bases, with 12 bases remaining between them. The germline gives CDR1 MNHEY, CDR2 SVGEGT.